The rows below give T cell receptor beta chains drawn from one sample of a study of cytomegalovirus exposure and HLA in healthy donors. Only in-frame clones appear in the TCRdb table, and some are missing; sequencing was by immunoSEQ multiplex PCR. The table counts some 130,000 clones; more than 1.5% lies in the top ten. The sample was PBMCs. The receptors originated from a woman aged 40-49 years in good health and CMV-seropositive. The CDR3 runs from the conserved cysteine through the conserved F or W. A D gene is named only where the DNA matches it firmly.

j_call	d_call	v_call	cdr3_aa	cdr3_nt
TRBJ1-2	TRBD1	TRBV5-5	CASREGQGEIYGYTF	TGTGCCAGCAGGGAGGGACAGGGGGAAATCTATGGCTACACCTTC
TRBJ2-7	TRBD1	TRBV27	CASSSLDRGPSVYEQYF	TGTGCCAGCAGTAGTCTGGACAGGGGCCCCTCGGTTTACGAGCAGTACTTC
TRBJ2-5	-	TRBV5-4	CASSLRQDQETQYF	TGTGCCAGCAGCTTGAGACAGGACCAAGAGACCCAGTACTTC
TRBJ2-3	-	TRBV5-1	CASSFGGPPADTQYF	TGCGCCAGCAGCTTTGGAGGGCCACCCGCAGATACGCAGTATTTT
TRBJ2-7	TRBD2	TRBV6-5	CASSYSRLAGDYEQYF	TGTGCCAGCAGTTACTCGAGGCTAGCGGGAGACTACGAGCAGTACTTC
TRBJ1-3	-	TRBV5-1	CASSLGDRIFSGNTIYF	TGCGCCAGCAGCTTGGGAGACAGAATCTTCTCTGGAAACACCATATATTTT
TRBJ2-7	TRBD2	TRBV4-1	CASSHPAGDPHEQYF	TGCGCCAGCAGCCACCCGGCGGGAGATCCCCACGAGCAGTACTTC
TRBJ2-5	-	TRBV9	CASSDREGQETQYF	TGTGCCAGCAGCGACAGGGAGGGCCAAGAGACCCAGTACTTC
TRBJ1-2	-	TRBV7-2	CASSPEPTAHMSYTF	TGTGCCAGCAGCCCCGAACCGACTGCCCACATGAGCTACACCTTC
TRBJ2-1	-	TRBV4-1	CASSQGGGATYNEQFF	TGCGCCAGCAGCCAGGGTGGCGGGGCAACATACAATGAGCAGTTCTTC
TRBJ2-3	-	TRBV7-6	CASSFGTGTDTQYF	TGTGCCAGCAGCTTTGGTACGGGGACAGATACGCAGTATTTT
TRBJ2-5	-	TRBV29-1	CSVGTDETQYF	TGCAGCGTTGGGACAGACGAGACCCAGTACTTC
TRBJ2-7	TRBD2	TRBV28	CASSPSGVWAEQYF	TGTGCCAGCAGTCCAAGCGGGGTGTGGGCCGAGCAGTACTTC
TRBJ2-7	TRBD2	TRBV30	CAWSFGLAGTYEQYF	TGTGCCTGGAGCTTTGGACTAGCGGGAACCTACGAGCAGTACTTC
TRBJ2-5	-	TRBV5-4	CASSSRSVQETQYF	TGTGCCAGCAGCTCCAGGTCCGTTCAAGAGACCCAGTACTTC
TRBJ2-7	-	TRBV27	CASNSAGRPYEQYF	TGTGCCAGCAATTCTGCGGGACGACCCTACGAGCAGTACTTC
TRBJ1-5	-	TRBV5-1	CASSLGHQGGNQPQHF	TGCGCCAGCAGCTTGGGACATCAAGGCGGCAATCAGCCCCAGCATTTT
TRBJ2-7	-	TRBV9	CASSVDERAYEQYF	TGTGCCAGCAGCGTAGACGAGCGAGCCTACGAGCAGTACTTC